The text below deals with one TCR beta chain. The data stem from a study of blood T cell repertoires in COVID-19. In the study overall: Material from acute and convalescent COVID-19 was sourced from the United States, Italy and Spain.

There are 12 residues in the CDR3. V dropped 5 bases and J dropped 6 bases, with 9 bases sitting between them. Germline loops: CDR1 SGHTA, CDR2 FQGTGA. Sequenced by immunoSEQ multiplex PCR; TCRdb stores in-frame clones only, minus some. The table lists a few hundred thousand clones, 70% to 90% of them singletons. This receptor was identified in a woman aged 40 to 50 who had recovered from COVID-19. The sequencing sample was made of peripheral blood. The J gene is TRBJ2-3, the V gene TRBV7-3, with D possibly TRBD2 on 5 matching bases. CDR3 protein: CASSPAGDTQYF. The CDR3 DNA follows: TGTGCCAGCAGCCCCGCGGGTGATACGCAGTATTTT.